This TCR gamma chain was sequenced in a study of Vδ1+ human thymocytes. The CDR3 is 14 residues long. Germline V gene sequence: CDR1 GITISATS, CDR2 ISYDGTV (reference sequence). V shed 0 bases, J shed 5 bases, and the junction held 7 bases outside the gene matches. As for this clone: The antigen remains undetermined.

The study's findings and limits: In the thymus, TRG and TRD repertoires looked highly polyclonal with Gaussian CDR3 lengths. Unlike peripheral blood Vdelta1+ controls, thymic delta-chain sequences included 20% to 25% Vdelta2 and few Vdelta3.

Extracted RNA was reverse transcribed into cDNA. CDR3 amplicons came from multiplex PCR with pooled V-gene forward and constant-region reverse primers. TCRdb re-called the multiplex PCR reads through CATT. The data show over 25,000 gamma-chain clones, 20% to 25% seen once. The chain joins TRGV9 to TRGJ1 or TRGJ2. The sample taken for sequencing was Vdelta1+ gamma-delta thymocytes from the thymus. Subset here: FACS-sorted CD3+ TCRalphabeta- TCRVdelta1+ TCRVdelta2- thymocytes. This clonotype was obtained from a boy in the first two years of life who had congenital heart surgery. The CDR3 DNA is TGTGCCTTGTGGGAGGTGCCAGTTAATTATAAGAAACTCTTT. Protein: CALWEVPVNYKKLF.